This T cell receptor (beta chain) was profiled in a study of cytomegalovirus exposure and HLA in healthy donors. Trimming removed 6 bases at V and 5 bases at J, with 19 bases between. The germline CDR1 and CDR2 sequences are LNHDA and SQIVND (reference sequence). The CDR3 is 15 residues long. PCR primers comprised 60 Vbeta and 13 Jbeta primers. This table comes from immunoSEQ multiplex PCR, and its TCRdb copy is limited to in-frame clones, with some not included. The data show about 160,000 clones, over 60% seen once. The receptor's source is a woman between 35 and 50 years old in good health and CMV-seronegative. Source material: PBMCs. The chain uses TRBV19 and TRBJ1-2, with D possibly matching TRBD1 (5 bases). CDR3: CASSRAGQRAYGYTF. CDR3 DNA: TGTGCCAGTAGCCGTGCGGGGCAGCGAGCATATGGCTACACCTTC.